The 18 T cell receptor beta chains given below trace back to one sample, sequenced in a study of OX40 agonist ivuxolimab in advanced cancers. Method: immunoSEQ multiplex PCR; TCRdb's copy keeps in-frame clones and lacks some. The sample shows about 12,000 clones, roughly 80% of them seen only once. The source material was CD4+ or CD8+ T cells sorted from blood, sampled in a trial of the OX40 agonist ivuxolimab. All receptors derive from an adult with an advanced solid tumor such as melanoma, head and neck, liver or kidney cancer.

The chain couples TRBV2 to TRBJ1-1; D ambiguous. Germline-derived CDR1 and CDR2 are SNHLY and FYNNEI. The ends were cut back, 7 bases at V and 1 base at J, with 7 bases in the middle. The CDR3 contains 12 residues. The CDR3 is CASISPNTEAFF. CDR3 sequence (DNA): TGTGCCAGCATCTCCCCGAACACTGAAGCTTTCTTT. Full variable domain (remainder filled in from reference TRBV2 and TRBJ1-1): EPEVTQTPSHQVTQMGQEVILRCVPISNHLYFYWYRQILGQKVEFLVSFYNNEISEKSEIFDDQFSVERPDGSNFTLKIRSTKLEDSAMYFCASISPNTEAFFGQGTRLTVV.

The V gene is TRBV9, the J gene TRBJ1-1; tentative D call: TRBD1 (6 bases). Germline V CDR1 and CDR2: SGDLS, YYNGEE. V lost 4 bases to trimming and J lost 4 bases, with 20 bases between them. This CDR3 comprises 16 residues. The CDR3, as DNA: TGTGCCAGCAGCTCAAACTCCGGGGGCGTAGGCACTGAAGCTTTCTTT. As protein: CASSSNSGGVGTEAFF.

The table lists this clone with a few counts. The V call is TRBV6-5, the J call TRBJ2-2; D could derive from TRBD1 or TRBD2 (5 bases each). This CDR3 is built from 14 residues. From germline, CDR1 is MNHEY and CDR2 SVGAGI. The V end was cut by 5 bases, the J end by 5 bases, with 12 bases between. Here the CDR3 reads CASSANGGTGELFF. The CDR3 DNA is TGTGCCAGCAGTGCCAATGGGGGAACCGGGGAGCTGTTTTTT.

This chain joins TRBV28 and TRBJ1-1, with D perhaps TRBD1 (5 bases). The CDR3 is 17 residues long. Germline-derived CDR1 and CDR2 are MDHEN and SYDVKM. V was trimmed by 5 bases and J by 0 bases, leaving 19 bases between them. DNA of the CDR3: TGTGCCAGCAGTACTGTACCAGGGATTCGGATGAACACTGAAGCTTTCTTT. Amino acid sequence: CASSTVPGIRMNTEAFF.

The chain links TRBV9 to TRBJ2-2, with TRBD1 matching 8 bases. After removal of 3 bases from V and 3 bases from J, the junction contained 10 bases not matched to a gene. Per germline, CDR1 SGDLS and CDR2 YYNGEE. This CDR3 spans 17 amino acids. The CDR3 reads CASSGRQTGADTGELFF. CDR3 in DNA: TGTGCCAGCAGCGGTAGACAGACAGGGGCGGACACCGGGGAGCTGTTTTTT.

The chain couples TRBV6-1 to TRBJ2-7, with 10 bases matching TRBD2. The V gene's germline CDR1 is MNHNS and CDR2 SASEGT. The junction had 1 base not matched to a gene; V was cut back by 1 base and J by 1 base. The CDR3 is 15 amino acids. CDR3: CASSEELAGSYEQYF. The CDR3 region has the DNA TGTGCCAGCAGTGAAGAACTAGCGGGATCCTACGAGCAGTACTTC.

The V gene is TRBV5-1, the J gene TRBJ2-1; 8 bases map to TRBD2. V lost 0 bases to trimming and J lost 3 bases; unmatched junction nucleotides: 17. This CDR3 comprises 20 residues. Looked up from germline, CDR1 is SGHRS and CDR2 is YFSETQ. In DNA, the CDR3 is TGCGCCAGCAGCTTGGAAAGTGAGGGGTCAAGCGGGAGAAGCTACAATGAGCAGTTCTTC. Its protein is CASSLESEGSSGRSYNEQFF.

This clone was seen a single time. This chain uses TRBV19 with TRBJ2-2; D might be TRBD2 (5 bases). Germline V CDR1 and CDR2: LNHDA, SQIVND (reference sequence). Trimming removed 9 bases at V and 1 base at J, with 9 bases between. The CDR3 has 13 amino acids. The CDR3 reads CASTAGNTGELFF. CDR3 nucleotides: TGTGCCAGCACGGCGGGGAACACCGGGGAGCTGTTTTTT.

The V gene is TRBV28, the J gene TRBJ1-6, with D uncertain. Trimming left V 7 bases short and J 12 bases short, with 13 bases between. The CDR3 loop spans 12 amino acids. Germline V gene sequence: CDR1 MDHEN, CDR2 SYDVKM. The CDR3 here is CASTSLRGPLHF. For the CDR3, the DNA is TGTGCCAGCACCTCCCTGCGGGGACCCCTCCACTTT.

The chain couples TRBV13 to TRBJ2-1; D possibly corresponds to TRBD2 (5 bases). The CDR3 runs to 13 residues. Trimming took 1 base from V and 12 from J, leaving 13 bases between them. Per germline, CDR1 PRHDT and CDR2 FYEKMQ (reference sequence). The CDR3 coding sequence is TGTGCCAGCAGCTTAGCCCCGCTGGCGGGGCAGTTCTTC. Translating gives CASSLAPLAGQFF.

The chain joins TRBV6-8 to TRBJ1-2; D not certain. The V gene's germline CDR1 is MNHGY and CDR2 SAAAGT. The V end lost 6 bases, the J end lost 5 bases, and 4 bases lay between the germline ends. This CDR3 region has 10 residues. CDR3: CASRLYGYTF. CDR3 bases: TGTGCCAGCAGACTTTATGGCTACACCTTC.

The chain joins TRBV11-2 to TRBJ2-7; TRBD2 matches 8 bases. V was clipped by 4 bases and J by 6 bases; unmatched bases: 8. The CDR3 contains 14 residues. From germline, CDR1 is SGHAT and CDR2 FQNNGV. CDR3 residues: CASSWAGGLSEQYF. The CDR3 DNA follows: TGTGCCAGCAGCTGGGCGGGGGGTTTGAGCGAGCAGTACTTC.

This sequence joins TRBV2 and TRBJ1-2; no clear D. Trimming took off 7 bases at V and 1 base at J, with 10 bases between the two ends. This CDR3 has 13 amino acids. Looked up from germline, CDR1 is SNHLY and CDR2 is FYNNEI. In DNA, the CDR3 is TGTGCCAGCACGGGCAGAATTAACTATGGCTACACCTTC. Amino acid sequence: CASTGRINYGYTF.

J is TRBJ2-1 and V is TRBV11-1; D is unresolved. V gave up 6 bases and J gave up 5 bases, with 14 bases separating them. Germline lookup yields CDR1 SGHAT and CDR2 FQDESV (reference sequence). This CDR3 is built from 14 residues. DNA for the CDR3: TGTGCCAGCAGAGACACAACGCTAAACAATGAGCAGTTCTTC. This translates into CASRDTTLNNEQFF.

The chain uses TRBV28 and TRBJ2-5, with 7 bases lining up with TRBD2. This CDR3 contains 15 residues. CDR1 and CDR2 from the germline V gene are MDHEN and SYDVKM. V shed 4 bases and J 5 bases; nucleotides not matched to a gene: 10. The CDR3 is CASSSLAGEGETQYF. Written as DNA, the CDR3 is TGTGCCAGCAGTTCCCTGGCGGGGGAGGGTGAGACCCAGTACTTC.

V is TRBV4-3 and J is TRBJ2-7; 10 nucleotides align to TRBD2. The CDR3 runs to 18 residues. V was pared by 0 bases and J by 3 bases, with 11 bases of the junction left unmatched. Looked up from germline, CDR1 is LGHNA and CDR2 is YSLEER. The CDR3: CASSQDLTSGTLHYEQYF. In nucleotides, the CDR3 is TGCGCCAGCAGCCAAGATCTTACTAGCGGGACCCTCCACTACGAGCAGTACTTC.

V gene TRBV28 combines with J gene TRBJ1-1; D gene ambiguous. The CDR3 sequence is 15 residues long. Germline CDR1 MDHEN, CDR2 SYDVKM. Trimming pared 2 bases from V and 3 bases from J, leaving 13 bases between. The CDR3 DNA is TGTGCCAGCAGTTTAAGTATCCGGGAGGACACTGAAGCTTTCTTT. Translation: CASSLSIREDTEAFF.

V is TRBV15 and J is TRBJ2-1, with D unresolved. V lost 3 bases and J lost 0, with 12 bases in between. The CDR3 consists of 16 residues. Germline CDR1 LNHNV, CDR2 YYDKDF (reference sequence). CDR3 nucleotide sequence: TGTGCCACCAGCAGTGGGCAGGCAGTCTCCTACAATGAGCAGTTCTTC. The encoded protein is CATSSGQAVSYNEQFF.